The rows below give T cell receptor beta chains drawn from one sample of a study of spatial heterogeneity in lung cancer. TCRdb used MiXCR to reprocess the 5' RACE reads, holding one entry per CDR3 protein. Of about 48,000 distinct CDR3 sequences in the sample, about 5.8% were seen once. The sample consisted of PBMCs, taken at surgery. These TCRs come from a male donor with early-stage non-small cell lung cancer. The conserved cysteine and the conserved F or W are not part of the CDR3 here.

J gene | V gene | CDR3 protein
TRBJ2-7 | TRBV27 | ASSSWGTGSYEQY
TRBJ2-3 | TRBV15 | ATSRDQGGDTQY
TRBJ1-5 | TRBV7-9 | ASSRRDSNQPQH
TRBJ2-5 | TRBV5-5 | ASSLSGPETQY
TRBJ1-1 | TRBV7-1 | ASSSLPRTGGDTEAF
TRBJ2-3 | TRBV5-1 | ASSYRAGGRTDTQY
TRBJ1-1 | TRBV29-1 | SVQGQHNTEAF
TRBJ2-3 | TRBV3-1 | ASSLPAGGADTQY
TRBJ2-7 | TRBV9 | ASSVVPGRGEQY
TRBJ2-7 | TRBV20-1 | SASSTGTPPGSEQY
TRBJ2-1 | TRBV20-1 | SARDRGHNNEQF
TRBJ1-1 | TRBV7-6 | ASSLVGGLINTEAF
TRBJ1-4 | TRBV7-9 | ASSSYSGTAVGEKLF
TRBJ2-6 | TRBV5-1 | ASSSGGGPSSGANVLT
TRBJ2-6 | TRBV29-1 | SVENQQGLAGANVLT
TRBJ2-7 | TRBV29-1 | SVGGNYEQY
TRBJ2-7 | TRBV12-3/TRBV12-4 | ASGRDSYEQY
TRBJ1-6 | TRBV27 | ASSPRQDFNSPLH
TRBJ2-1 | TRBV19 | ASSFGPQSNEQF
TRBJ2-7 | TRBV18 | ASSLDRGLSYEQY
TRBJ1-5 | TRBV5-6 | ASSHQGMSQPQH
TRBJ1-5 | TRBV12-3/TRBV12-4 | ASSYRDSQPQH
TRBJ2-5 | TRBV15 | ATSRAEQGETQY
TRBJ2-1 | TRBV13 | ASGTGRINEQF
TRBJ1-3 | TRBV7-9 | ASSFGDFSGNTIY
TRBJ2-3 | TRBV20-1 | SALWESRADTQY
TRBJ1-2 | TRBV12-3/TRBV12-4 | ASSPGQGNYGYT
TRBJ2-1 | TRBV2 | ASSFQPGTSGSISYNEQF
TRBJ2-2 | TRBV2 | ASTVRRAPNTGELF
TRBJ2-5 | TRBV6-2/TRBV6-3 | ASSSDEGGLSETQY
TRBJ2-7 | TRBV20-1 | SARDPAGSSYEQY
TRBJ2-4 | TRBV14 | ASNVGGAKNIQY
TRBJ2-7 | TRBV7-2 | ASSVSSWSYEQY
TRBJ1-2 | TRBV5-1 | ASSLGGAPNGYT
TRBJ2-1 | TRBV20-1 | SANPLANYNEQF
TRBJ2-7 | TRBV29-1 | SVGPSGGPYEQY
TRBJ2-5 | TRBV5-1 | ASSSLSLQETQY
TRBJ2-2 | TRBV27 | ASSWGPVDGELF
TRBJ2-6 | TRBV4-2 | ASSQNRPSGANVLT
TRBJ2-3 | TRBV6-5 | ASRRGSTDTQY
TRBJ2-7 | TRBV30 | AWRMGHEGTEQY
TRBJ2-3 | TRBV11-2 | ASSLEIGTDTQY